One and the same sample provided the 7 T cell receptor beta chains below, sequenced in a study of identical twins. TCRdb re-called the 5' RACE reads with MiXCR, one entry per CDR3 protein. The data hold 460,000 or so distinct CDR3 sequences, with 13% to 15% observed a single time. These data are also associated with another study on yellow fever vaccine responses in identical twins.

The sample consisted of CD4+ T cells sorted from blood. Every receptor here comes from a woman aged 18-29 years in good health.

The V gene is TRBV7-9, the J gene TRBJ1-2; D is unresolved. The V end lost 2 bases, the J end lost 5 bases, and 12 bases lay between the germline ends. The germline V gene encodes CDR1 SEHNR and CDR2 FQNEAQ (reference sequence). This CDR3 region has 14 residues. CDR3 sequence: CASSLKATAYGYTF. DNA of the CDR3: TGTGCCAGCAGCTTAAAGGCGACGGCTTATGGCTACACCTTC. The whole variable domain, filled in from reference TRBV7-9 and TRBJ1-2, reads DTGVSQNPRHKITKRGQNVTFRCDPISEHNRLYWYRQTLGQGPEFLTYFQNEAQLEKSRLLSDRFSAERPKGSFSTLEIQRTEQGDSAMYLCASSLKATAYGYTFGSGTRLTVV.

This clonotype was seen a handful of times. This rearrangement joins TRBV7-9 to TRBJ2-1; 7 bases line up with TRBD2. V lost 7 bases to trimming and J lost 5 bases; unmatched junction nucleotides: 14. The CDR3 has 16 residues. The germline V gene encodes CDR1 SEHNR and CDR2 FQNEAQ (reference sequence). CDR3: CASINAGGGPHNEQFF. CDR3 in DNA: TGTGCCAGCATCAACGCTGGGGGAGGGCCCCACAATGAGCAGTTCTTC.

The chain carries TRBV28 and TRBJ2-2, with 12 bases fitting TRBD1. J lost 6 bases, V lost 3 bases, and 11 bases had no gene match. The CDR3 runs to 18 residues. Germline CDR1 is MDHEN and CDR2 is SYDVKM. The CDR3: CASSFLFLGTGGPGELFF. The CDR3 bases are TGTGCCAGCAGTTTCCTTTTTTTGGGGACAGGGGGCCCCGGGGAGCTGTTTTTT.

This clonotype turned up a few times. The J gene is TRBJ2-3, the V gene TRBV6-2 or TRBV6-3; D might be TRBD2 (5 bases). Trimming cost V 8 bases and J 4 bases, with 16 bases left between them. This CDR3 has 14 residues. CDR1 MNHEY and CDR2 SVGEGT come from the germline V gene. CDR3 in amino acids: CASALGSPADTQYF. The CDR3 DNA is TGTGCCAGCGCTCTAGGGAGTCCCGCAGATACGCAGTATTTT.

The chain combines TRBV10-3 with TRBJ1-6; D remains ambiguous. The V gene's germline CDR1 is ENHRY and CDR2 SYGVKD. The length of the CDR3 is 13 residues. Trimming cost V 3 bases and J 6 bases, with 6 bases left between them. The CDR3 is CAISDQSNSPLHF. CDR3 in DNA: TGTGCCATCAGTGACCAGAGTAATTCACCCCTCCACTTT.

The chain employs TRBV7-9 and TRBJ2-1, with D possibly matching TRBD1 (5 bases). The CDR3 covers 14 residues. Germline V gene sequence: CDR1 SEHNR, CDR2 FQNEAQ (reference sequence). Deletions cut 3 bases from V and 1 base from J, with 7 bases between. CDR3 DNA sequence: TGTGCCAGCAGCTTCCAGGGATCCTACAATGAGCAGTTCTTC. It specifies CASSFQGSYNEQFF.

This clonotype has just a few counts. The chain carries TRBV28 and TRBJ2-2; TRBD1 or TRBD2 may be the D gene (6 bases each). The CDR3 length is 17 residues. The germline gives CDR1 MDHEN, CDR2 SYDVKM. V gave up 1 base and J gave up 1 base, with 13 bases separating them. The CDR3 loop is CASSLYVGGLNTGELFF. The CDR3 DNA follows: TGTGCCAGCAGTTTATATGTGGGGGGCTTGAACACCGGGGAGCTGTTTTTT.